The entry that follows covers one TCR beta chain sequence. The data were obtained in a study of blood T cell repertoires in COVID-19. At the level of the study: The analysed material was cDNA or gDNA that came from T cells, B-cell-depleted T cells, or PBMCs.

Per the authors' pipeline: For nucleated cells, counts were estimated from reference gene primer amplification. Sequenced by immunoSEQ multiplex PCR; TCRdb stores in-frame clones only, minus some. V and J calls and clone size are given by that table; D and trimming were obtained from the DNA. The sample holds some 670,000 clones; around 90% are singletons and the top ten take under 0.3%. This clonotype originated in a woman aged 18-29 years with acute or convalescent COVID-19. The sample comprised peripheral blood.

CDR3 in amino acids: CASTPSVNTEAFF. DNA of the CDR3: TGTGCCAGCACCCCGAGCGTGAACACTGAAGCTTTCTTT. The V gene is TRBV9, the J gene TRBJ1-1; D is ambiguous. V dropped 6 bases and J dropped 0 bases, with 9 bases sitting between them. CDR1 and CDR2 from the germline V gene are SGDLS and YYNGEE. This CDR3 region has 13 residues. The full variable domain, its missing parts supplied by reference TRBV9 and TRBJ1-1, is DSGVTQTPKHLITATGQRVTLRCSPRSGDLSVYWYQQSLDQGLQFLIQYYNGEERAKGNILERFSAQQFPDLHSELNLSSLELGDSALYFCASTPSVNTEAFFGQGTRLTVV.